This T cell receptor beta chain was observed in a study of blood T cell repertoires in COVID-19 (dated by TCRdb to about 2020). With regard to the full study: Samples covering the acute and convalescent phases of COVID-19 were provided by collaborators in the United States, Italy and Spain. The prospective study material was composed of cDNA or gDNA derived from T cells, B-cell-depleted T cells, or PBMCs. The dataset comprised deeply sampled blood TCRbeta repertoires from subjects exposed to, actively infected with, or recovered from COVID-19. The repertoires were released in a freely available public database intended as a resource for research on the immune response to SARS-CoV-2. The samples were drawn from two sources: the first 160 participants of the ongoing ImmuneRACE study, and 1,000 to 1,500 subjects contributed by 6 global collaborators. Sample metadata almost always included a de-identified subject ID, COVID-19 status, age in years and sex. Where HLA class I and class II types were available, the types were taken from metadata supplied by the sample provider, not from assay-based typing. Paper-wide results and their limitations: Clinical and demographic metadata were provided uncurated, with the amount varying by source and participant.

TCRbeta CDR3 regions were amplified from genomic DNA using the immunoSEQ Assay, a bias-controlled multiplex PCR. Concerning the study's data processing: The number of nucleated cells in each sample was estimated from the amplification of reference gene primers within the assay. Sequence reads were collapsed and filtered to measure the absolute abundance of every unique TCRbeta CDR3 rearrangement. Productive Simpson clonality was computed per sample as the square root of Simpson's diversity index over productive rearrangements. TCRdb obtained this table from immuneACCESS and retained in-frame rearrangements with V and J assigned. These tables miss some clones; where compared with another copy, unresolved V genes account for less than half of the shortfall, and the remainder is unexplained. V and J calls and clone size are given by that table; D and trimming were obtained from the DNA. This sample gives some 100,000 clones in total; more than 75% of them show up just once. The ten largest clones take up 4.8% of the sample.

In this sample, this clone turned up once. Its antigen remains unidentified. Per-nucleotide qualities are absent, and no much larger clonotype sits a single base away. Reading from cysteine to phenylalanine, the CDR3 counts 20 amino acids. Only the CDR3 portion is preserved as DNA: 60 bases, with reading frame beginning at the first base. The germline V gene supplies CDR1 MGHRA and CDR2 YSYEKL. The germline ends are 20 bases apart after V is trimmed by 1 base and J by 1 base. The collaborating institutions used their own protocols to collect whole blood in K2EDTA tubes. Collaborator samples were shipped for TCRbeta analysis as frozen whole blood, isolated PBMCs, or DNA extracted from either sample type.

Sequenced: peripheral blood. The rearrangement joined TRBV4-1 to TRBJ1-6; a tentative D match to TRBD1 spans 5 bases. The clonotype originates from a woman of 80 years or more with active COVID-19. The sequenced DNA is TGCGCCAGCAGCCAAGTTCTCCCGGGGGGGGGACGGTCCTATAATTCACCCCTCCACTTT. The translation is CASSQVLPGGGRSYNSPLHF.